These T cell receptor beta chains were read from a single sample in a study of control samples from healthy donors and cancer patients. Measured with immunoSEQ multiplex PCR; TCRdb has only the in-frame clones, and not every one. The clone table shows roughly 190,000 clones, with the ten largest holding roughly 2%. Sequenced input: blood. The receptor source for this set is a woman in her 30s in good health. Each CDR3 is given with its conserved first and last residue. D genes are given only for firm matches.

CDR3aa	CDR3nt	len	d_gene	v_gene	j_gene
CASYSRGQGGYEQYF	TGTGCCAGCTACTCACGGGGACAGGGGGGATACGAGCAGTACTTC	15	TRBD1	TRBV11-2	TRBJ2-7
CASSYVAGRTDTQYF	TGTGCCAGCAGTTACGTGGCGGGGCGCACAGATACGCAGTATTTT	15	.	TRBV6-5	TRBJ2-3
CASSVAGFSYEQYF	TGTGCCAGCAGCGTAGCAGGGTTCTCCTACGAGCAGTACTTC	14	.	TRBV9	TRBJ2-7
CASSLIEPGRGSPLHF	TGTGCCAGCAGTTTAATTGAGCCTGGGAGGGGTTCACCCCTCCACTTT	16	.	TRBV27	TRBJ1-6
CASSESEGADGYTF	TGTGCCAGCAGTGAATCGGAGGGGGCGGATGGCTACACCTTC	14	TRBD1	TRBV25-1	TRBJ1-2
CASSLSFQGGNIQYF	TGTGCCAGCAGCCTATCCTTCCAGGGCGGAAACATTCAGTACTTC	15	.	TRBV7-2	TRBJ2-4
CASSYTVGANYGYTF	TGTGCCAGCAGTTACACGGTTGGAGCTAACTATGGCTACACCTTC	15	.	TRBV6-5	TRBJ1-2
CASSTTRGEGYGYTF	TGTGCCAGCAGTACAACCCGAGGGGAAGGCTATGGCTACACCTTC	15	.	TRBV6-5	TRBJ1-2
CASSDSRSGEYNEQFF	TGTGCCAGCAGTGACTCGAGGAGCGGGGAATACAATGAGCAGTTCTTC	16	TRBD2	TRBV6-4	TRBJ2-1
CASSFSILNRTYEQYF	TGTGCCAGCAGTTTCAGTATATTAAACAGGACGTACGAGCAGTACTTC	16	.	TRBV28	TRBJ2-7
CASSDPGGFTEAFF	TGTGCCAGCAGTGATCCAGGGGGCTTCACTGAAGCTTTCTTT	14	TRBD1	TRBV6-1	TRBJ1-1
CASSPDLRYGGQETQYF	TGTGCCAGCAGTCCAGATCTTCGTTATGGCGGACAAGAGACCCAGTACTTC	17	.	TRBV27	TRBJ2-5
CASSGGGASGELFF	TGTGCCAGCAGTGGGGGGGGCGCTTCCGGGGAGCTGTTTTTT	14	.	TRBV6-6	TRBJ2-2